The source of this T cell receptor (beta chain) is a study of technical replicates of blood from several donors. Germline V gene lookup returns CDR1 SGHTA and CDR2 FQGTGA. The CDR3 extends over 14 amino acids. Turning to this clone: Mismatch with germline at one junction end may stem from a read error.

Measured with immunoSEQ multiplex PCR; TCRdb has only the in-frame clones, and not every one. Of under 70,000 clones detected, 70% to 90% appear once; the ten largest clones hold 5.5% to 6.5%. This TCR came from a human donor in good health. Some clones in this sample may be carry-over from other donors' samples. The chain carries TRBV7-3 and TRBJ2-1; D is unclear. Sequencing used PBMCs. The CDR3 loop reads CASSLIFPPDSELF. The CDR3 coding sequence is TGTGCCAGCAGCTTAATTTTTCCCCCCGACTCCGAGCTCTTC.